The rows below give T cell receptor beta chains drawn from one sample of a study of cytomegalovirus exposure and HLA in healthy donors. Sequencing used immunoSEQ multiplex PCR; TCRdb keeps in-frame clones, though not all of them. Altogether 170,000 or so clones are present, over 60% being singletons, with the ten largest covering 3% to 3.5%. Sample: PBMCs. These receptors were taken from a woman between 40 and 55 years old in good health and CMV-seronegative. The CDR3 runs from the conserved cysteine through the conserved F or W. A D gene is named only where the DNA matches it firmly.

v_gene,d_gene,j_gene,CDR3aa,CDR3nt
TRBV11-2,NA,TRBJ2-7,CASTSSAGIEQYF,TGTGCCAGCACCTCTTCGGCGGGGATCGAGCAGTACTTC
TRBV14,TRBD1,TRBJ1-2,CASSLDRGIWYTF,TGTGCCAGCAGCCTTGACAGGGGAATATGGTACACCTTC
TRBV4-1,TRBD1,TRBJ2-1,CASSPGTGVVDEQFF,TGCGCCAGCAGCCCCGGGACAGGGGTTGTCGATGAGCAGTTCTTC
TRBV11-2,TRBD2,TRBJ2-1,CASSLGHRGGNEQFF,TGTGCCAGCAGCTTAGGTCACCGGGGGGGCAATGAGCAGTTCTTC
TRBV4-1,TRBD1,TRBJ1-2,CASSQERGHGQGNYGYTF,TGCGCCAGCAGCCAAGAGAGGGGCCATGGACAGGGCAACTATGGCTACACCTTC
TRBV11-2,TRBD1,TRBJ2-7,CASRGDRTGVGYEQYF,TGTGCCAGCAGGGGGGACCGGACAGGGGTTGGCTACGAGCAGTACTTC
TRBV29-1,TRBD1,TRBJ2-7,CSVAGGQGDGILGEQYF,TGCAGCGTCGCTGGCGGACAGGGGGACGGCATCTTGGGCGAGCAGTACTTC
TRBV27,TRBD1,TRBJ1-6,CASSWTGSSPLHF,TGTGCCAGCAGTTGGACAGGTTCGTCACCCCTCCACTTT
TRBV5-1,TRBD1,TRBJ1-4,CASSLDGRGREKLFF,TGCGCCAGCAGCTTGGATGGCAGGGGGCGTGAAAAACTGTTTTTT
TRBV4-1,TRBD2,TRBJ2-1,CASADGRKQFF,TGCGCCAGCGCGGACGGGAGGAAGCAGTTCTTC
TRBV27,NA,TRBJ1-6,CASSYGDSPLHF,TGTGCCAGCAGTTACGGTGATTCACCCCTCCACTTT
TRBV29-1,NA,TRBJ1-1,CSGSPGVRNTEAFF,TGCAGCGGAAGTCCGGGGGTGCGGAACACTGAAGCTTTCTTT
TRBV19,NA,TRBJ2-3,CASQGYGDTQYF,TGTGCCAGCCAGGGGTATGGAGATACGCAGTATTTT
TRBV5-6,TRBD1,TRBJ1-1,CASSFTPGQGAGTEAFF,TGTGCCAGCAGCTTTACCCCGGGACAGGGGGCCGGCACTGAAGCTTTCTTT
TRBV5-6,NA,TRBJ2-1,CASRLTHEQFF,TGTGCCAGCAGACTGACACATGAGCAGTTCTTC
TRBV25-1,NA,TRBJ1-2,CASSYAGNYGYTF,TGTGCCAGCAGTTACGCAGGGAACTATGGCTACACCTTC
TRBV5-1,TRBD1,TRBJ2-7,CASSTRPPGTGDDEQYF,TGCGCCAGCAGCACAAGACCTCCCGGGACAGGGGACGACGAGCAGTACTTC